These 5 T cell receptor beta chains were sequenced from one sample in a study of shared clonotypes between healthy human individuals. CD45RO-negative CD8 cells positively selected for CCR7 made up the naive population, which excluded terminally differentiated effector memory CD45RA+ cells. Libraries were prepared by immunoSEQ multiplex PCR; TCRdb keeps only in-frame clonotypes and omits some of them. The sample includes about 2.1 million clones, more than 85% of them seen just once. Sample: naive CD8+ T cells from PBMCs. These receptors originate from a man between 18 and 35 years old in good health. Some clones in this sample may be carry-over from other donors' samples.

In regard to this clone: The same CDR3 arises from other DNA sequences in this sample as well. V usage is TRBV6-4 and J usage is TRBJ2-7; D gene ambiguous. The CDR3 spans 11 residues. CDR1 and CDR2 from the germline V gene are MRHNA and SNTAGT. V lost 0 bases and J 7 bases, leaving 4 bases between the germline ends. The CDR3 here is CASSDSGEQYF. Written as DNA, the CDR3 is TGTGCCAGCAGTGACTCCGGGGAGCAGTACTTC.

As concerns this clone: Other DNA variants within this sample encode the same CDR3. The chain combines TRBV19 with TRBJ1-5; no clear D gene. The CDR3 runs 12 residues. From germline, CDR1 is LNHDA and CDR2 SQIVND (reference sequence). V lost 1 base and J lost 6, with 4 bases in between. The CDR3 region is CASSIGGQPQHF. The CDR3, as DNA: TGTGCCAGTAGTATAGGGGGTCAGCCCCAGCATTTT.

On this clone: The sample contains more than one DNA sequence encoding this CDR3. The J gene is TRBJ2-7, the V gene TRBV19; the match to TRBD2 covers 8 bases. Trimming cost V 3 bases and J 4 bases; bases outside gene matches: 8. The CDR3 has 15 residues. Looked up from germline, CDR1 is LNHDA and CDR2 is SQIVND (reference sequence). The CDR3 nucleotides read TGTGCCAGTAGTATCGACCGGGAGGGCCCATACGAGCAGTACTTC. Its translation: CASSIDREGPYEQYF. Full variable domain (rest looked up from reference TRBV19 and TRBJ2-7): DGGITQSPKYLFRKEGQNVTLSCEQNLNHDAMYWYRQDPGQGLRLIYYSQIVNDFQKGDIAEGYSVSREKKESFPLTVTSAQKNPTAFYLCASSIDREGPYEQYFGPGTRLTVT.

In the case of this clone: Other DNA sequences in this sample translate to the same CDR3. V gene TRBV27 combines with J gene TRBJ2-7; 7 nucleotides agree with TRBD1. There are 12 residues in the CDR3. Germline CDR1 MNHEY, CDR2 SMNVEV (reference sequence). The V segment lost 8 bases and the J segment 0 bases; nucleotides outside the gene matches: 1. DNA of the CDR3: TGTGCCAGCGGGACAGTCTCCTACGAGCAGTACTTC. This translates into CASGTVSYEQYF.

The rearrangement links TRBV5-1 to TRBJ1-2; 11 nucleotides align to TRBD1. Germline V gene sequence: CDR1 SGHRS, CDR2 YFSETQ. With 3 bases clipped from V and 6 bases from J, the junction kept 7 bases outside the gene matches. This CDR3 region has 15 residues. The CDR3 here is CASSSRRTGGDGYTF. In DNA form, the CDR3 reads TGCGCCAGCAGCTCCCGCCGGACAGGGGGCGATGGCTACACCTTC.